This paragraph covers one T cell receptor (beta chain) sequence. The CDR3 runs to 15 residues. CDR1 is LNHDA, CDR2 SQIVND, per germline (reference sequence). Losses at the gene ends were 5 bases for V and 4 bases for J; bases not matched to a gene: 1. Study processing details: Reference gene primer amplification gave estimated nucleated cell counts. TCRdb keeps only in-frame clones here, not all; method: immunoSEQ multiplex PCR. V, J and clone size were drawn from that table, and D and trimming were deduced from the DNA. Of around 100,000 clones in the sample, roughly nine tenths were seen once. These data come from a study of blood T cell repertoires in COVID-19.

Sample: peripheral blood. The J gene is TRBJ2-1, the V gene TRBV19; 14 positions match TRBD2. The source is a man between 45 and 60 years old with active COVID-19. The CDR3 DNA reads TGTGCCAGTAGTCGACTAGCGGGGGGGTACAATGAGCAGTTCTTC. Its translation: CASSRLAGGYNEQFF.